This record covers a single T cell receptor (beta chain). The sequenced target, TCR beta, came from blood CD8+ and CD4+ T cells. The multiple sclerosis controls consisted of treatment-naive patients with relapsing-remitting disease, either stable or active. Negative isolation yielded CD8+ and CD4+ T cells; FACS enriched TEMRA cells. With random hexamers, 0.5 to 1 ug RNA was reverse transcribed. Across 54 Vbeta and 13 Jbeta, TCR beta CDR3 was amplified with immunoSEQ multiplex PCR. One entry per CDR3 protein, called by TCRdb with MiXCR from the immunoSEQ multiplex PCR reads. The sample includes roughly 330,000 distinct CDR3 sequences, about 91% of them seen just once. The V segment lost 0 bases and the J segment 4 bases; nucleotides outside the gene matches: 10. Germline CDR1 is SGHRS and CDR2 is YFSETQ. The CDR3 totals 17 residues. This entry is derived from a study of CD8 T cells in Susac syndrome.

This sequence originates from a human donor with multiple sclerosis. This sequence joins TRBV5-1 and TRBJ2-7; 10 positions match TRBD2. The sequencing input was CD4+ T cells from PBMCs. CDR3 protein: CASSLVPGAGGEYEQYF. CDR3 in DNA: TGCGCCAGCAGCTTGGTGCCGGGAGCGGGAGGGGAGTACGAGCAGTACTTC.